A selection of T cell receptor beta chains follows, all from one sample in a study of identifying expanded T cells in peripheral blood. The method was immunoSEQ multiplex PCR; TCRdb's version includes in-frame clones alone and lacks a portion of them. Of under 85,000 clones listed, 65% to 85% are singletons. The sample comprised blood. Receptors originate from a person aged 18 to 75 in good health. Each CDR3 is given with its conserved first and last residue. Fields, in order: D gene, V gene, J gene, clone size, CDR3 protein, CDR3 DNA. D genes are given only for firm matches. The size of a clone is reported for some rows only, either as once, few or many, or as a class for expanded clones.

>-|TRBV11-1|TRBJ2-1|-
CASSSGLARYNEQFF
TGTGCCAGCAGCTCCGGACTGGCCAGGTACAATGAGCAGTTCTTC
>TRBD1|TRBV7-3|TRBJ2-1|once
CASSLDRDSYNEQFF
TGTGCCAGCAGCTTGGACAGGGACTCCTACAATGAGCAGTTCTTC
>TRBD2|TRBV27|TRBJ2-1|-
CASGGAGGSYNEQFF
TGTGCCAGCGGGGGGGCGGGAGGCTCCTACAATGAGCAGTTCTTC
>TRBD1|TRBV5-1|TRBJ1-5|-
CASSLEVTGGKWPQHF
TGCGCCAGCAGCTTGGAGGTGACAGGGGGAAAATGGCCCCAGCATTTT
>TRBD2|TRBV5-1|TRBJ2-2|-
CASSLGLAVTGELFF
TGCGCCAGCAGCTTGGGACTAGCGGTCACCGGGGAGCTGTTTTTT
>TRBD1|TRBV2|TRBJ2-7|-
CASTRQGAPYEQYF
TGTGCCAGCACCCGACAGGGGGCACCTTACGAGCAGTACTTC
>TRBD1|TRBV27|TRBJ2-7|-
CASSWGQGSYEQYF
TGTGCCAGCAGTTGGGGACAGGGGTCCTACGAGCAGTACTTC
>TRBD1|TRBV29-1|TRBJ1-1|-
CSVDEGATEAFF
TGCAGCGTTGATGAGGGGGCCACTGAAGCTTTCTTT
>-|TRBV18|TRBJ2-2|once
CASSRQPSPNTGELFF
TGTGCCAGCTCACGACAGCCCTCCCCCAACACCGGGGAGCTGTTTTTT
>-|TRBV29-1|TRBJ1-5|-
CSAALGDQPQHF
TGCAGCGCCGCTTTGGGGGACCAGCCCCAGCATTTT
>-|TRBV30|TRBJ1-5|-
CAWSGFGQPQHF
TGTGCCTGGAGCGGATTCGGTCAGCCCCAGCATTTT
>TRBD2|TRBV2|TRBJ2-7|-
CASSEVGLAFDYEQYF
TGTGCCAGCAGTGAGGTGGGACTAGCATTCGACTACGAGCAGTACTTC
>TRBD1|TRBV25-1|TRBJ2-1|-
CASSDAAGGVDEQFF
TGTGCCAGCAGTGACGCGGCAGGGGGTGTCGATGAGCAGTTCTTC
>TRBD2|TRBV7-2|TRBJ2-2|-
CASSLTSGRPGELFF
TGTGCCAGCAGCTTGACCAGCGGGAGACCCGGGGAGCTGTTTTTT
>-|TRBV6-5|TRBJ1-1|-
CASSYTGTDTEAFF
TGTGCCAGCAGTTATACGGGAACAGACACTGAAGCTTTCTTT
>TRBD1|TRBV28|TRBJ1-5|-
CASSGQGNNQPQHF
TGTGCCAGCAGTGGACAGGGGAACAATCAGCCCCAGCATTTT
>TRBD1|TRBV15|TRBJ2-1|few
CATSGDRATFNEQFF
TGTGCCACCAGCGGGGACAGAGCAACCTTCAATGAGCAGTTCTTC
>-|TRBV30|TRBJ2-7|few
CAWSVQAHPSEQYF
TGTGCCTGGAGTGTCCAGGCGCATCCATCCGAGCAGTACTTC
>TRBD1|TRBV18|TRBJ2-7|-
CASSPLLFGTGSHEQYF
TGTGCCAGCTCACCGCTGCTGTTCGGGACAGGGTCCCACGAGCAGTACTTC
>-|TRBV12-5|TRBJ1-2|once
CASGLVRTFLLYGYTF
TGTGCTAGTGGTTTGGTAAGGACATTCCTACTCTATGGCTACACCTTC
>-|TRBV7-2|TRBJ1-1|-
CASSLAWAPNTEAFF
TGTGCCAGCAGCTTAGCGTGGGCCCCAAACACTGAAGCTTTCTTT
>-|TRBV7-2|TRBJ2-1|-
CASSLEVQYNEQFF
TGTGCCAGCAGCTTAGAAGTCCAGTACAATGAGCAGTTCTTC
>-|TRBV7-9|TRBJ2-7|-
CASSLGPLYEQYF
TGTGCCAGCAGCTTAGGTCCCTTATACGAGCAGTACTTC
>-|TRBV4-3|TRBJ2-3|-
CASSQVTLTDTQYF
TGCGCCAGCAGCCAAGTTACTCTTACAGATACGCAGTATTTT
>-|TRBV2|TRBJ1-5|-
CASSSGTYSNQPQHF
TGTGCCAGCAGTTCCGGGACGTATAGCAATCAGCCCCAGCATTTT
>-|TRBV21-1|TRBJ2-2|-
CASSKESLRDSSTGELFF
TGTGCCAGCAGCAAAGAAAGCCTCCGGGACAGTTCCACCGGGGAGCTGTTTTTT
>-|TRBV9|TRBJ1-1|-
CASSVVGETEAFF
TGTGCCAGCAGCGTAGTGGGGGAAACTGAAGCTTTCTTT
>TRBD2|TRBV28|TRBJ2-1|-
CASSWRRDYHNEQFF
TGTGCCAGCAGCTGGCGCCGGGACTACCACAATGAGCAGTTCTTC
>TRBD1|TRBV13|TRBJ2-6|-
CASSLSQGASGANVLTF
TGTGCCAGCAGCTTATCCCAGGGGGCTTCCGGGGCCAACGTCCTGACTTTC
>TRBD2|TRBV4-2|TRBJ2-3|-
CASSQDWREGRVTQYF
TGTGCCAGCAGCCAAGATTGGCGGGAGGGCCGAGTAACGCAGTATTTT
>-|TRBV9|TRBJ2-7|-
CASSVDPGASYEQYF
TGTGCCAGCAGCGTAGACCCAGGTGCGTCCTACGAGCAGTACTTC
>TRBD1|TRBV27|TRBJ1-2|-
CASSFTGTGVGANYGYTF
TGTGCTAGCAGTTTTACCGGGACAGGGGTTGGGGCTAACTATGGCTACACCTTC
>-|TRBV19|TRBJ2-7|-
CASSDAPSYEQYF
TGTGCCAGTAGTGACGCCCCCTCGTACGAGCAGTACTTC
>TRBD2|TRBV5-4|TRBJ2-1|-
CASSSGGTTLYNEQFF
TGTGCCAGCAGCTCGGGAGGGACTACCCTATACAATGAGCAGTTCTTC
>TRBD1|TRBV28|TRBJ1-2|-
CASTPWTGDNGYTF
TGTGCCAGCACCCCCTGGACAGGGGATAATGGCTACACCTTC
>TRBD2|TRBV28|TRBJ2-1|-
CASTTPGLAGDREQFF
TGTGCCAGCACTACCCCCGGACTAGCGGGAGACCGAGAGCAGTTCTTC
>TRBD2|TRBV7-2|TRBJ2-1|-
CASGQGLAGGSSSYNEQFF
TGTGCCAGCGGACAGGGACTAGCGGGAGGAAGCTCCTCCTACAATGAGCAGTTCTTC
>-|TRBV28|TRBJ1-4|-
CASTIFGAASNEKLFF
TGTGCCAGCACCATCTTCGGCGCGGCCTCGAATGAAAAACTGTTTTTT
>-|TRBV27|TRBJ1-5|once
CASSYGDTDQPQHF
TGTGCCAGCAGTTACGGGGACACCGATCAGCCCCAGCATTTT
>TRBD1|TRBV7-2|TRBJ1-5|-
CASSLVQGGNQPQHF
TGTGCCAGCAGCTTAGTACAGGGGGGAAATCAGCCCCAGCATTTT
>-|TRBV7-2|TRBJ2-1|-
CASSLVSGTQFF
TGTGCCAGCAGCTTAGTTTCAGGGACCCAGTTCTTC
>-|TRBV5-6|TRBJ2-7|-
CASSSYYEQYF
TGTGCCAGCAGCTCCTACTACGAGCAGTACTTC
>TRBD2|TRBV19|TRBJ2-7|-
CATSPKNSGTGEQYF
TGTGCCACTTCCCCCAAGAATAGCGGGACGGGCGAGCAGTACTTC
>-|TRBV7-2|TRBJ2-7|-
CASSASYEQYF
TGTGCCAGCAGCGCCTCCTACGAGCAGTACTTC
>-|TRBV28|TRBJ2-7|-
CASSLLVGDDGEQYF
TGTGCCAGCAGTTTATTGGTGGGAGATGATGGCGAGCAGTACTTC
>-|TRBV7-2|TRBJ2-3|once
CASSLVGPSTDTQYF
TGTGCCAGCAGCTTAGTAGGCCCCAGCACAGATACGCAGTATTTT
>TRBD2|TRBV7-2|TRBJ2-7|few
CASSPPAGGVLGQYF
TGTGCCAGCAGCCCGCCAGCGGGAGGAGTGTTGGGGCAGTACTTC
>TRBD2|TRBV9|TRBJ2-1|once
CASSVSSGSFNEQFF
TGTGCCAGCAGCGTTTCCAGCGGGAGTTTCAATGAGCAGTTCTTC
>-|TRBV19|TRBJ2-3|-
CATWIPATDTQYF
TGTGCCACTTGGATCCCAGCGACAGATACGCAGTATTTT